Reported below is one TCR beta chain. The antigen is undetermined. Given a much more abundant clone one base away, this may be a read error. The sample originates from a study of immune heterogeneity within non-small cell lung tumors. Multiplex PCR amplified the TCR beta CDR3 region. Its first round ran for approximately 11 cycles with 32 V and 13 J primers. TCRdb analysed the multiplex PCR reads with MiXCR anew, one entry per CDR3 protein. The data contain about 11,000 distinct CDR3 sequences, just under 30% of them singletons. Study-wide findings and caveats: T-cell receptor beta clonotypes at high frequency differed largely between individual patients. Local tumor mutational burden showed a correlation with local T-cell clonality that was moderate but significant (R around 0.35).

The template consisted of bulk tumor genomic DNA, with about 640 ng used per sample. Surgeons took several biopsies per primary tumor, spaced far apart, during surgery. Before undergoing curative surgery, patients had newly diagnosed non-small cell lung cancer that was untreated. The CDR3 covers 13 residues. Per the germline V gene, CDR1 is MGHRA and CDR2 is YSYEKL. V was clipped by 4 bases and J by 7 bases, with 10 bases between them. This clonotype was obtained from a woman in her fifties or sixties with non-small cell lung cancer. The sample consisted of lung tumor tissue. The gene calls are TRBV4-1 and TRBJ1-4, with a tentative D call TRBD1 (6 bases). The CDR3 is CASSLVQGEKLFF. In nucleotides, the CDR3 is TGCGCCAGCAGCCTCGTACAGGGTGAAAAACTGTTTTTT.